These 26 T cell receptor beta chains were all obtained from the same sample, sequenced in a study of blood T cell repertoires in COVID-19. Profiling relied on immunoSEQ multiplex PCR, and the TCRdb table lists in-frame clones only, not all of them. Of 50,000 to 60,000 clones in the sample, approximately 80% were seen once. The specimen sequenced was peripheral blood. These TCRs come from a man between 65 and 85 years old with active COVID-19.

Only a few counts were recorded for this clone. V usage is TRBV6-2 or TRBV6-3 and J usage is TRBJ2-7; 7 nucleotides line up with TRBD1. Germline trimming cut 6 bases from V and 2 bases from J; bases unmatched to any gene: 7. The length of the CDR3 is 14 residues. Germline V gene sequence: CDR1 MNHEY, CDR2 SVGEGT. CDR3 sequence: CASSGGQEAYEQYF. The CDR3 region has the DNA TGTGCCAGCAGCGGTGGACAGGAAGCCTACGAGCAGTACTTC.

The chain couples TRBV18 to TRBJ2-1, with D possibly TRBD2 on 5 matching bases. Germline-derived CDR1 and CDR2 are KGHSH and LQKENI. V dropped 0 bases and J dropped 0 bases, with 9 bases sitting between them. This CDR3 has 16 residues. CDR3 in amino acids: CASSPPRGHSYNEQFF. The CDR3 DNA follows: TGTGCCAGCTCACCACCCCGGGGTCACTCCTACAATGAGCAGTTCTTC.

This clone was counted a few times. CDR3 protein: CASSSVRGMNTEAFF. The CDR3 DNA is TGTGCCAGCAGCTCAGTCAGGGGGATGAACACTGAAGCTTTCTTT. This chain links TRBV7-9 with TRBJ1-1; 7 positions agree with TRBD1. CDR3 length: 15 amino acids. J was trimmed by 0 bases and V by 4 bases; bases with no gene match: 5. CDR1 SEHNR and CDR2 FQNEAQ come from the germline V gene (reference sequence).

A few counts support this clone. The DNA of the CDR3 is TGTGCCAGCAGGTGGGTGGGGCAAAATTCACCCCTCCACTTT. Translation gives CASRWVGQNSPLHF. V usage is TRBV3-1 (or the pseudogene TRBV3-2) and J usage is TRBJ1-6, with D maybe TRBD1 (5 bases). Per germline, CDR1 LGHDT and CDR2 YNNKEL (reference sequence). Trimming shortened V by 6 bases and J by 7 bases, and 13 bases separated the two germline ends. CDR3 size: 14 residues.

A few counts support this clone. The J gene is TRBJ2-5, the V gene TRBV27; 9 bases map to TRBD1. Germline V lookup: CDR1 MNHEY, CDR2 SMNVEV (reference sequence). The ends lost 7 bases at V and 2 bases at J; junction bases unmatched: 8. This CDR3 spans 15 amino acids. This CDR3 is CASTPGTGRQETQYF. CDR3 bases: TGTGCCAGCACCCCCGGGACAGGGCGACAAGAGACCCAGTACTTC.

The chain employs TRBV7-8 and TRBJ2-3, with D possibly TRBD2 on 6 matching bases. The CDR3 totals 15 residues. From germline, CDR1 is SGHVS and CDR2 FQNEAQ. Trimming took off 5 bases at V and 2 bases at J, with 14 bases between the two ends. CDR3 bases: TGTGCCAGCAGCCCCCGCGGGGAGTACACAGATACGCAGTATTTT. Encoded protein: CASSPRGEYTDTQYF.

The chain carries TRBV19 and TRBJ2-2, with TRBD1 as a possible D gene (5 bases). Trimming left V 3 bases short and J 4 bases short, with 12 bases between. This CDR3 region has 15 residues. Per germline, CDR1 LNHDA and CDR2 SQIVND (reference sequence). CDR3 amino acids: CASSIDQGGTGELFF. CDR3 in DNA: TGTGCCAGTAGTATCGATCAGGGTGGCACCGGGGAGCTGTTTTTT.

Here the CDR3 DNA reads TGCAGCGTTTCGGAGACCGATACGCAGTATTTT. This gives the protein CSVSETDTQYF. This chain joins TRBV29-1 and TRBJ2-3; unclear D gene. CDR1 SQVTM and CDR2 ANQGSEA come from the germline V gene. V was clipped by 5 bases and J by 6 bases, with 9 bases between them. The CDR3 spans 11 residues.

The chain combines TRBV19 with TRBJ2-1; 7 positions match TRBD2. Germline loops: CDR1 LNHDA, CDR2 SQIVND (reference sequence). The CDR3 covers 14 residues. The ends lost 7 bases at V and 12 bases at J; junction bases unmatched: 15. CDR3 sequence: CASMALGLAGPQFF. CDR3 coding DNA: TGTGCCAGTATGGCATTGGGCTTAGCGGGCCCGCAGTTCTTC.

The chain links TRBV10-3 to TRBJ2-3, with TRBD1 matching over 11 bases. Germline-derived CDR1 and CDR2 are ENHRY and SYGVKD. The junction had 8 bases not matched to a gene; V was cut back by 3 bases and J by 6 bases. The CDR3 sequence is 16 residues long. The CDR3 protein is CAISEGGTGGVDTQYF. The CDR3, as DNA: TGTGCCATCAGTGAAGGTGGGACAGGGGGGGTGGATACGCAGTATTTT.

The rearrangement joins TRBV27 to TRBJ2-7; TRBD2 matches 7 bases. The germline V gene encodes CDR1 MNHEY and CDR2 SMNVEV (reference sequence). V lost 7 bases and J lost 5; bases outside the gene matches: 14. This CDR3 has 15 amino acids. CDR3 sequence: CASIPGRGSGHEQYF. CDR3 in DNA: TGTGCCAGCATCCCGGGGCGCGGTAGCGGGCACGAGCAGTACTTC.

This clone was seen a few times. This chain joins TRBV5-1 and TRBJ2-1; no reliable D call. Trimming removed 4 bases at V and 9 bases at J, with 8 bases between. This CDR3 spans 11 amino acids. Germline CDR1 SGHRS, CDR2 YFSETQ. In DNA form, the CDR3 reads TGCGCCAGCAGCGTGACACGTGAGCAGTTCTTC. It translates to CASSVTREQFF.

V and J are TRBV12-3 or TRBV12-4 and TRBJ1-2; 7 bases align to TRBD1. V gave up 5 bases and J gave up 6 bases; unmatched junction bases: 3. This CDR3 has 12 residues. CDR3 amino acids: CASSTTGDGYTF. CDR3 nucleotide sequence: TGTGCCAGCAGTACAACAGGGGATGGCTACACCTTC.

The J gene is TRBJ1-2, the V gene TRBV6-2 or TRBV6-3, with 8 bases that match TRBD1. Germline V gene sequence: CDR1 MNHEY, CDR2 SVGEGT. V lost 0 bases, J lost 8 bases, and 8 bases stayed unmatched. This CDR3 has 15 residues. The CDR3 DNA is TGTGCCAGCAGTTACTCTCAGGGGGCCACCGGCGGCTACACCTTC. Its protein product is CASSYSQGATGGYTF.

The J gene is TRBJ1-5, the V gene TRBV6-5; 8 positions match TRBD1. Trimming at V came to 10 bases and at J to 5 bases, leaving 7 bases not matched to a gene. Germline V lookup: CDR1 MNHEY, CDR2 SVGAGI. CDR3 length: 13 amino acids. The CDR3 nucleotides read TGTGCCACTAGGGACAGGAGGGATCAGCCCCAGCATTTT. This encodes CATRDRRDQPQHF.

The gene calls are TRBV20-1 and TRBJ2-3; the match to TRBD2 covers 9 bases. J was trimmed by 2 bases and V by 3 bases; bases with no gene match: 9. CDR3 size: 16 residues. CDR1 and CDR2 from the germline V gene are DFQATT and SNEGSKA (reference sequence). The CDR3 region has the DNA TGCAGTGCTAGTCTTCTAGCGGGGACCCACACAGATACGCAGTATTTT. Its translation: CSASLLAGTHTDTQYF.

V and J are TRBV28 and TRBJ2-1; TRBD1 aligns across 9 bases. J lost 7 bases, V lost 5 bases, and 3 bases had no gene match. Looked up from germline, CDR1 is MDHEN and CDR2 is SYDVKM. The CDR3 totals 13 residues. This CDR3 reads CASSPGQGNEQFF. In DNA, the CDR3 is TGTGCCAGCAGTCCGGGACAGGGAAATGAGCAGTTCTTC.

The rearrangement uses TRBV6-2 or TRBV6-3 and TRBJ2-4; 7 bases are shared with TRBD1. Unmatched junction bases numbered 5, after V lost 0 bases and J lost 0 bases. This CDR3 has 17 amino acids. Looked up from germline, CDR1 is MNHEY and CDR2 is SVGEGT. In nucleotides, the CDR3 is TGTGCCAGCAGTTACTCGGGGACAGTTCTAGCCAAAAACATTCAGTACTTC. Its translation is CASSYSGTVLAKNIQYF.

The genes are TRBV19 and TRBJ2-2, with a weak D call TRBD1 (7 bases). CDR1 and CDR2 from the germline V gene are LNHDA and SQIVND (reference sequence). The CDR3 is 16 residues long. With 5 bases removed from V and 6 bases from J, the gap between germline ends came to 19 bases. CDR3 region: CASSGGTANTAGELFF. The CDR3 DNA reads TGTGCCAGTAGTGGCGGGACAGCGAACACCGCCGGGGAGCTGTTTTTT.

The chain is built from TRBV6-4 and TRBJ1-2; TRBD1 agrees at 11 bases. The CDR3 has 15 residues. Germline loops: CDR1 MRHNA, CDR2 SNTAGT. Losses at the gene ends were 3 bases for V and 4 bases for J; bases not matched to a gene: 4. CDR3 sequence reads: CASSESGTGGYGYTF. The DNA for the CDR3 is TGTGCCAGCAGTGAATCCGGGACAGGGGGCTATGGCTACACCTTC.

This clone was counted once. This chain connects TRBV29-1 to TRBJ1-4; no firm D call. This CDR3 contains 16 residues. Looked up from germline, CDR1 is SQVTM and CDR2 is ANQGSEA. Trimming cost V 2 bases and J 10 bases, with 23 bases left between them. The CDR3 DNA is TGCAGCGTTGAAATCCAGCGGTGGGAGAGTATGAGAAAACTGTTTTTT. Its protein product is CSVEIQRWESMRKLFF.

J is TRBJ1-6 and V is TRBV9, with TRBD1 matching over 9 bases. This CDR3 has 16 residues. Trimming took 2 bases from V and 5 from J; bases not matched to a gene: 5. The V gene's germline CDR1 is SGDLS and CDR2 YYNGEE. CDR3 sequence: CASSVLGQGDNSPLHF. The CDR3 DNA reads TGTGCCAGCAGCGTTTTGGGACAGGGAGATAATTCACCCCTCCACTTT.

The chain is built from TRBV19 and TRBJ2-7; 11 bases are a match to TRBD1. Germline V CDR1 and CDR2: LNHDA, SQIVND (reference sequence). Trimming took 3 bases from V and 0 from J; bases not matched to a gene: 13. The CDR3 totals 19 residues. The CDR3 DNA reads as TGTGCCAGTAGTATCTCCGGGACAGGGGGTCTTCTGAGCTCCTACGAGCAGTACTTC. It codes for CASSISGTGGLLSSYEQYF.

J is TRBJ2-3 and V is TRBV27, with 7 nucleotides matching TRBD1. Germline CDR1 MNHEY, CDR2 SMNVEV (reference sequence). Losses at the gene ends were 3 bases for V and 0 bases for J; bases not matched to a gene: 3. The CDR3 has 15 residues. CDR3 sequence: CASSFKGASTDTQYF. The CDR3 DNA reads TGTGCCAGCAGTTTTAAGGGGGCGAGCACAGATACGCAGTATTTT.

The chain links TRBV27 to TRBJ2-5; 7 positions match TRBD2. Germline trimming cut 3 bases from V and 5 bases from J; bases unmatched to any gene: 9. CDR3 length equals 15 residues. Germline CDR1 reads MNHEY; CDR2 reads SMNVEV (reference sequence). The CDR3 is CASSFRWGGRETQYF. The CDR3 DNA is TGTGCCAGCAGTTTCCGGTGGGGGGGACGGGAGACCCAGTACTTC.

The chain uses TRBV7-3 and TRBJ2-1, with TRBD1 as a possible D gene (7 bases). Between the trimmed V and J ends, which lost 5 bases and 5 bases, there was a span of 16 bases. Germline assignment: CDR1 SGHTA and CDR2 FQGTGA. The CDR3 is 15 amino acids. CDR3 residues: CASSPSGDRNNEQFF. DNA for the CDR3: TGTGCCAGCAGCCCGTCGGGGGACAGAAACAATGAGCAGTTCTTC.